This T cell receptor (beta chain) was sequenced during a study of OX40 agonist ivuxolimab in advanced cancers. Study-level results: At 0.1 to 3.0 mg/kg and by week 6, CD4+ and CD8+ T cells in the blood had expanded clonally.

The CDR3 covers 11 residues. Trimming stripped 3 bases from V and 4 bases from J, with 3 bases between. Germline assignment: CDR1 MDHEN and CDR2 SYDVKM. Some clones are missing from TCRdb's copy, which holds only in-frame ones; the method was immunoSEQ multiplex PCR. The sample records tens of thousands of clones, 75% to 90% being singletons. A word on this clone: Its antigen is as yet unknown.

This specimen was CD4+ or CD8+ T cells sorted from blood, taken in a trial of the OX40 agonist ivuxolimab. This chain joins TRBV28 and TRBJ1-2, with unresolved D. The clonotype originates from an adult with an advanced solid tumor such as melanoma, head and neck, liver or kidney cancer. The chain's CDR3 is CASSFRYGYTF. The DNA for the CDR3 is TGTGCCAGCAGTTTCCGCTATGGCTACACCTTC.